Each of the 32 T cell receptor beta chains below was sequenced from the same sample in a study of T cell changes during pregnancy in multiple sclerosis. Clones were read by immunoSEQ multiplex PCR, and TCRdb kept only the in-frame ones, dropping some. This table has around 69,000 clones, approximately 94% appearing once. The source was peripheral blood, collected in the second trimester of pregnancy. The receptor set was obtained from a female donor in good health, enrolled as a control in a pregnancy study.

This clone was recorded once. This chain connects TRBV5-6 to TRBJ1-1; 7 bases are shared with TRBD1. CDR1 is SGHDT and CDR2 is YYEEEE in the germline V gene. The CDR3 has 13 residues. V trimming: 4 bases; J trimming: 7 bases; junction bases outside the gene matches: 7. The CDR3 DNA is TGTGCCAGCAGCAGAGGGACAGTTTATGAAGCTTTCTTT. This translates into CASSRGTVYEAFF.

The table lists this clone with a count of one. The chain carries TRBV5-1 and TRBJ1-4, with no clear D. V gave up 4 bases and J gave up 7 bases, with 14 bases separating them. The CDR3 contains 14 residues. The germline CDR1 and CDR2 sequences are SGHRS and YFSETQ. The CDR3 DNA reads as TGCGCCAGCAGCCCGGCGGAGGCGATTGAAAAACTGTTTTTT. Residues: CASSPAEAIEKLFF.

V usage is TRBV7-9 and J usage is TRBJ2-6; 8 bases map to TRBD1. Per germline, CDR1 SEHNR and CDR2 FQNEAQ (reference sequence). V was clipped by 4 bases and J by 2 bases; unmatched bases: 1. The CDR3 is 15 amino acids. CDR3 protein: CASSWTGPGANVLTF. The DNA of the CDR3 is TGTGCCAGCAGCTGGACAGGGCCTGGGGCCAACGTCCTGACTTTC.

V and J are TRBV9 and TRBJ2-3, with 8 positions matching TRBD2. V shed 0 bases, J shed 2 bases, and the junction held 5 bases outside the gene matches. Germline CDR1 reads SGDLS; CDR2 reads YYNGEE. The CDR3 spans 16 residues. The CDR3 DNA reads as TGTGCCAGCAGCGTAGATAGCGGGGCGACCACAGATACGCAGTATTTT. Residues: CASSVDSGATTDTQYF.

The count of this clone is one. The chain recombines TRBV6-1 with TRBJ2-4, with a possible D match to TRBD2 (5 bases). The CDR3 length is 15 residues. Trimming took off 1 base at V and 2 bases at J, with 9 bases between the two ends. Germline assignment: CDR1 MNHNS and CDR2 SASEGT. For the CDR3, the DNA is TGTGCCAGCAGTGAAGTCGGACTGTCCAAAAACATTCAGTACTTC. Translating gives CASSEVGLSKNIQYF.

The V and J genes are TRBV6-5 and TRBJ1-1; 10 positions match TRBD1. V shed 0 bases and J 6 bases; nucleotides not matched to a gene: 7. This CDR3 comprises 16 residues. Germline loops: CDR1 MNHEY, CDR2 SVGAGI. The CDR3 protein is CASSYSRDRGLPEAFF. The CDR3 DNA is TGTGCCAGCAGTTACTCCCGGGACAGGGGTCTCCCTGAAGCTTTCTTT.

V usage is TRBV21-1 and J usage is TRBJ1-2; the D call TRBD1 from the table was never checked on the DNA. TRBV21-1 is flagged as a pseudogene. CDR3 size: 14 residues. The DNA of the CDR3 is TGTGCCAGCAGCAAAGGGGGACAGGACTATGGCTACACCTTC. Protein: CASSKGGQDYGYTF.

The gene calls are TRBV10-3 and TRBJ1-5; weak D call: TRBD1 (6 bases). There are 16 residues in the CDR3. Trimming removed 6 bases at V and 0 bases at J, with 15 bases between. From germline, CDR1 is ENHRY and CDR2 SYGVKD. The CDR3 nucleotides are TGTGCCATCAGGGGGGACGGACAGTATAGCAATCAGCCCCAGCATTTT. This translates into CAIRGDGQYSNQPQHF.

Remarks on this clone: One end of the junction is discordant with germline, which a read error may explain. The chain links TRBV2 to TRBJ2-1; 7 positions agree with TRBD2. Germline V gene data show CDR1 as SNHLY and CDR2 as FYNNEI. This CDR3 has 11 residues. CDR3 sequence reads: CASTRTSEEFF. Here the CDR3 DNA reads TGTGCCAGCACCCGGACTAGTGAGGAGTTCTTC.

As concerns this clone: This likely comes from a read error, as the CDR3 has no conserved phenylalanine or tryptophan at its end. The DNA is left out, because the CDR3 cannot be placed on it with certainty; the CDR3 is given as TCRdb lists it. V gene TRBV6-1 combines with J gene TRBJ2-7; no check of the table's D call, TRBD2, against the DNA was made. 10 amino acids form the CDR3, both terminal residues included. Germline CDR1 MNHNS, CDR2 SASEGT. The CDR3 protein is CASSANGRGN.

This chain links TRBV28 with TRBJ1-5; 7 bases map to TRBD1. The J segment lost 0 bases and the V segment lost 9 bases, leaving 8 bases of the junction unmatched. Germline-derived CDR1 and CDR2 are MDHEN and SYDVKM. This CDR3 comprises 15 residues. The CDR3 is CASGDSTYSNQPQHF. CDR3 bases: TGTGCCAGTGGGGACAGCACCTATAGCAATCAGCCCCAGCATTTT.

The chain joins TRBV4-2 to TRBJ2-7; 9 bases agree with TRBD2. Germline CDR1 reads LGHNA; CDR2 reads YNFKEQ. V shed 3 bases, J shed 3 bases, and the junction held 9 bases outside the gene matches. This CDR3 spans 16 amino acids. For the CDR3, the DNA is TGTGCCAGCAGCCAGCAAAGCGGGGGGCCCATCTACGAGCAGTACTTC. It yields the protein CASSQQSGGPIYEQYF.

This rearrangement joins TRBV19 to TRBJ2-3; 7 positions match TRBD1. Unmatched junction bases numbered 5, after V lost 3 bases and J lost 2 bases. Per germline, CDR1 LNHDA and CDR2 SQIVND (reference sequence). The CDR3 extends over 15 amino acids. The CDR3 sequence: CASSMGQLVTDTQYF. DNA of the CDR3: TGTGCCAGTAGTATGGGACAGTTGGTCACAGATACGCAGTATTTT.

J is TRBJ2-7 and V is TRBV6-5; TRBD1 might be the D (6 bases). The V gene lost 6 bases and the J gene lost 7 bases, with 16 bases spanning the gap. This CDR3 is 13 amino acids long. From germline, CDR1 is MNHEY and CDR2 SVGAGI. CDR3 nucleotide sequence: TGTGCCAGCAGCCTAACAGTAACAGGGGAGCAGTACTTC. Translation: CASSLTVTGEQYF.

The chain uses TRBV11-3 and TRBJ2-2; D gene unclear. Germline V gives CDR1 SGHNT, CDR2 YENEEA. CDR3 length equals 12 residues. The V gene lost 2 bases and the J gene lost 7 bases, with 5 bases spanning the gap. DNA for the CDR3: TGTGCCAGCAGCTTATACGGCGGGGAGCTGTTTTTT. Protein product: CASSLYGGELFF.

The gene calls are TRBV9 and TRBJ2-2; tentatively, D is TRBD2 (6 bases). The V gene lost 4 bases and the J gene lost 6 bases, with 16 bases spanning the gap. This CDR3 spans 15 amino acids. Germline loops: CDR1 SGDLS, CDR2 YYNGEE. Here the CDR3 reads CASSQGGTGPGELFF. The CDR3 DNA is TGTGCCAGCAGCCAAGGCGGGACCGGACCCGGGGAGCTGTTTTTT.

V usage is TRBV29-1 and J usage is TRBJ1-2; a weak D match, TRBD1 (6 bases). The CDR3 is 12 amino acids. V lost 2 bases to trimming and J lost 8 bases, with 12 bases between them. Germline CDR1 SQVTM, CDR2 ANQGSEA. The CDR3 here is CSVELNTGGYTF. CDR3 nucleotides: TGCAGCGTTGAATTAAACACAGGGGGCTACACCTTC.

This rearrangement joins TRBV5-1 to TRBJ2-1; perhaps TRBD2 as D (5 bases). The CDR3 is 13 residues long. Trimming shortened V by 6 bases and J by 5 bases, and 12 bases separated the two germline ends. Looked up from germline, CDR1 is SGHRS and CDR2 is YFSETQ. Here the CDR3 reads CASTGEIHNEQFF. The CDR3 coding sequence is TGCGCCAGCACCGGGGAGATCCACAATGAGCAGTTCTTC.

The CDR3: CASSPGRSGNTIYF. CDR3 bases: TGTGCCAGCAGTCCAGGTCGTTCTGGAAACACCATATATTTT. V gene TRBV2 combines with J gene TRBJ1-3; D gene ambiguous. Trimming took off 5 bases at V and 1 base at J, with 9 bases between the two ends. Germline V gene lookup returns CDR1 SNHLY and CDR2 FYNNEI. This CDR3 contains 14 residues.

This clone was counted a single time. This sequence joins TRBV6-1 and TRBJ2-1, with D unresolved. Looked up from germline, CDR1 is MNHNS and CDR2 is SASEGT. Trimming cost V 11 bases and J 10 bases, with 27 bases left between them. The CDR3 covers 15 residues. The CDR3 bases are TGTGCCTCCTGGGCCGGCTTATCTTGGGTAAACGAGCAGTTCTTC. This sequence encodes CASWAGLSWVNEQFF.

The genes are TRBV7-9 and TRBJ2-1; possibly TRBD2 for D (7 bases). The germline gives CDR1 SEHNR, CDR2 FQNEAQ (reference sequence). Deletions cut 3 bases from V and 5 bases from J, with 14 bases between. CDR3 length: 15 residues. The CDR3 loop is CASSFRGGGHNEQFF. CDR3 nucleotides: TGTGCCAGCAGCTTTAGAGGCGGGGGCCACAATGAGCAGTTCTTC.

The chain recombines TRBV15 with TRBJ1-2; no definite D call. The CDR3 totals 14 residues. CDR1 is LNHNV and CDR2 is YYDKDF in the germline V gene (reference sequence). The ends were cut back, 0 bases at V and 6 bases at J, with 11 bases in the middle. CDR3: CATSRDSLANGYTF. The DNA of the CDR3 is TGTGCCACCAGCAGAGATTCGCTTGCGAATGGCTACACCTTC.

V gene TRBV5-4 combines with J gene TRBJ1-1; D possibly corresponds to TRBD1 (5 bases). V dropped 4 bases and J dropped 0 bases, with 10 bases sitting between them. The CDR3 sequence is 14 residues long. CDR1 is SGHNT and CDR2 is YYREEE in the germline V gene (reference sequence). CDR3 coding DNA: TGTGCCAGCAGCCCAGGGAGGGTGAACACTGAAGCTTTCTTT. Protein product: CASSPGRVNTEAFF. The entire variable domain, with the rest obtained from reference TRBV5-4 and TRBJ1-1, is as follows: ETGVTQSPTHLIKTRGQQVTLRCSSQSGHNTVSWYQQALGQGPQFIFQYYREEENGRGNFPPRFSGLQFPNYSSELNVNALELDDSALYLCASSPGRVNTEAFFGQGTRLTVV.

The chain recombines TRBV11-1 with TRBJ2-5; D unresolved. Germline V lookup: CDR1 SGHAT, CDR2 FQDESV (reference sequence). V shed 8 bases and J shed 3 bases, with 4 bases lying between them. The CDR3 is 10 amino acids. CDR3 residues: CASSKETQYF. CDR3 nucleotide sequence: TGTGCCAGCTCAAAAGAGACCCAGTACTTC.

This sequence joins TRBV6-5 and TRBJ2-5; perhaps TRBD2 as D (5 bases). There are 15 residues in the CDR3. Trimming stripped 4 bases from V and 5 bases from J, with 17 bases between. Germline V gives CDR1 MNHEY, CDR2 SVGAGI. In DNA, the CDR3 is TGTGCCAGCAGTTCGCTAGCAAACCTTGGGGAGACCCAGTACTTC. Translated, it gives CASSSLANLGETQYF.

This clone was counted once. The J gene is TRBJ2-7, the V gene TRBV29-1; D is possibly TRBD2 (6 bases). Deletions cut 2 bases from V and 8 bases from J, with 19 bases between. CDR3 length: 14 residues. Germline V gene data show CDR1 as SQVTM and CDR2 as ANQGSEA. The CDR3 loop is CSVESVGGSIKQYF. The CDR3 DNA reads TGCAGCGTTGAATCGGTCGGGGGTAGTATCAAGCAGTACTTC.

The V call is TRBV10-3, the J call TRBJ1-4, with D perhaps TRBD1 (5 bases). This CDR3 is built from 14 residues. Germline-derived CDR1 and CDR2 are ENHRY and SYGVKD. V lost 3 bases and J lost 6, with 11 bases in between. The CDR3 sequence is CAISDRLGHEKLFF. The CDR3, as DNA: TGTGCCATCAGTGACCGCCTGGGGCATGAAAAACTGTTTTTT.

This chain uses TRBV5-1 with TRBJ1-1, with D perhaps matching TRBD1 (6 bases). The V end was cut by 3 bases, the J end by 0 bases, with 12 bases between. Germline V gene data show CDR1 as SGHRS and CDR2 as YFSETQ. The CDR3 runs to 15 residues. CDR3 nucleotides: TGCGCCAGCAGCTGGGCAGGGGCCATGAACACTGAAGCTTTCTTT. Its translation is CASSWAGAMNTEAFF.

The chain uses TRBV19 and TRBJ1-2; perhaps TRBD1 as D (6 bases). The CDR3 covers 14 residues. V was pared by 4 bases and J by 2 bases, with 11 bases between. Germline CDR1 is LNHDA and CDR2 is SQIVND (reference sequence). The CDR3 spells CASSTPTGNYGYTF. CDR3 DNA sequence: TGTGCCAGTAGTACCCCGACAGGAAACTATGGCTACACCTTC.

Here the CDR3 reads CASSLDSPYEQYF. In DNA, the CDR3 is TGTGCCAGCAGCTTGGACAGCCCCTACGAGCAGTACTTC. The rearrangement uses TRBV7-6 and TRBJ2-7; a weak D match, TRBD1 (6 bases). With 3 bases removed from V and 2 bases from J, the gap between germline ends came to 8 bases. Looked up from germline, CDR1 is SGHVS and CDR2 is FNYEAQ. The CDR3 is 13 residues long. The variable domain in full, completed from reference TRBV7-6 and TRBJ2-7, reads GAGVSQSPRYKVTKRGQDVALRCDPISGHVSLYWYRQALGQGPEFLTYFNYEAQQDKSGLPNDRFSAERPEGSISTLTIQRTEQRDSAMYRCASSLDSPYEQYFGPGTRLTVT.

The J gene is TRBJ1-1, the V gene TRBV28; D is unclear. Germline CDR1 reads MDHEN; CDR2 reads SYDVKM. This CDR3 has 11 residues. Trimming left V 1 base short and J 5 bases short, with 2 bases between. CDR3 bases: TGTGCCAGCAGTTTATCAACTGAAGCTTTCTTT. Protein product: CASSLSTEAFF.

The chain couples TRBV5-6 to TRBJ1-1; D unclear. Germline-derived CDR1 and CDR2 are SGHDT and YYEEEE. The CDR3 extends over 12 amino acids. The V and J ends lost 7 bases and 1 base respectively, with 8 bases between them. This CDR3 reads CASRSGNTEAFF. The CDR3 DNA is TGTGCCAGCCGATCGGGGAACACTGAAGCTTTCTTT. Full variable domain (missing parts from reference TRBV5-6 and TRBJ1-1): DAGVTQSPTHLIKTRGQQVTLRCSPKSGHDTVSWYQQALGQGPQFIFQYYEEEERQRGNFPDRFSGHQFPNYSSELNVNALLLGDSALYLCASRSGNTEAFFGQGTRLTVV.